The clone carrying this T cell receptor (beta chain) has a single count. No antigen is known for it. The data are from a study of cytomegalovirus exposure and HLA in healthy donors. General study results and limits: Accurate predictions that matched the HLA-A and HLA-B alleles of most subjects were reportedly made from TCR beta sequences. A later analysis reportedly identified an Asian-associated ancestry cluster as carrying fewer N-insertions than the roughly 700-donor mean. A likely sequencing artifact accounted for one observed cluster of highly shared sequence variants.

This CDR3 contains 13 residues. CDR1 LNHDA and CDR2 SQIVND come from the germline V gene (reference sequence). The V gene lost 6 bases and the J gene lost 3 bases, with 8 bases spanning the gap. The PCR contained 60 Vbeta and 13 Jbeta primers. Profiled with immunoSEQ multiplex PCR; TCRdb holds only in-frame clones, not every one. Here the sample spans roughly 110,000 clones, more than 70% being singletons. This receptor was obtained from a man aged 25 to 40 in good health and CMV-seronegative. The chain couples TRBV19 to TRBJ2-2; perhaps TRBD1 as D (5 bases). What was sequenced was PBMCs. Written as DNA, the CDR3 is TGTGCCAGTAGACGCAGGGACACCGGGGAGCTGTTTTTT. Amino acid sequence: CASRRRDTGELFF.